This TCR beta chain came from a study of response to subunit inactivated influenza vaccine. In TCRdb, the RT-PCR reads were re-called with MiXCR into one record per CDR3 protein. The sample includes approximately 290,000 distinct CDR3 sequences, roughly 22% of them seen just once. Germline CDR1 KGHSH, CDR2 LQKENI. V lost 3 bases to trimming and J lost 6 bases; unmatched junction nucleotides: 0. This CDR3 is 13 amino acids long. Whole-study findings and limits: New T cells are recruited in small numbers by each seasonal influenza vaccination, according to the authors' suggestion.

Comment on this clonotype: Its antigen is not identified.

The clonotype originates from a man between 45 and 75 years old who received an inactivated influenza vaccine. V is TRBV18 and J is TRBJ2-1; 9 bases map to TRBD1. The sample here was PBMCs from blood, taken about 20 months after vaccination. CDR3 nucleotide sequence: TGTGCCAGCTCACCGACAGGGGGCAATGAGCAGTTCTTC. Translating it yields CASSPTGGNEQFF.